The next 2 T cell receptor beta chains were all read from a single sample in a study of post-analysis software for immune sequencing data. General study points: TRBV segments more frequent in patients than in controls numbered about five and included TRBV5-6, TRBV5-1 and TRBV20-1.

No antigen has been assigned to these receptors. The TCR beta cDNA libraries contained unique molecular identifiers. TCRdb re-called the PCR reads through MiXCR, storing one row per CDR3 protein. The repertoire includes some 450,000 distinct CDR3 sequences, 40% to 55% of them detected once, and 12% sits in the top ten. The sample was blood. These receptor sequences come from a girl under 18 with multiple sclerosis.

This clonotype was seen a handful of times. CDR3 sequence (DNA): TGCAGTGCTAGTTGGGGACCCTTAAATTCACCCCTCCACTTT. Protein sequence: CSASWGPLNSPLHF. The V gene is TRBV20-1, the J gene TRBJ1-6; weak D call: TRBD1 (5 bases). Germline V gives CDR1 DFQATT, CDR2 SNEGSKA (reference sequence). This CDR3 has 14 residues. Deletions cut 3 bases from V and 7 bases from J, with 13 bases between.

The chain recombines TRBV18 with TRBJ2-1, with a possible D match to TRBD2 (6 bases). CDR1 is KGHSH, CDR2 LQKENI, per germline. Between the trimmed V and J ends, which lost 2 bases and 6 bases, there was a span of 17 bases. The CDR3 sequence is 16 residues long. The DNA of the CDR3 is TGTGCCAGCTCACCAGCCCCGGGAGCCCTGATCAATGAGCAGTTCTTC. Translating gives CASSPAPGALINEQFF. The variable domain in full, completed from reference TRBV18 and TRBJ2-1, reads NAGVMQNPRHLVRRRGQEARLRCSPMKGHSHVYWYRQLPEEGLKFMVYLQKENIIDESGMPKERFSAEFPKEGPSILRIQQVVRGDSAAYFCASSPAPGALINEQFFGPGTRLTVL.